The 9 T cell receptor beta chains listed next were all sequenced from one sample in a study of blood T cell repertoires in COVID-19. Data came from immunoSEQ multiplex PCR; TCRdb stores just in-frame clones and leaves some out. Among approximately 250,000 clones listed, around 82% were seen once. Sequenced: peripheral blood. Receptor source: a human donor in a cohort sampled during active COVID-19.

The chain uses TRBV13 and TRBJ1-2; 8 bases line up with TRBD1. Trimming cost V 1 base and J 8 bases; bases outside gene matches: 12. CDR3 length: 16 amino acids. Germline V gene sequence: CDR1 PRHDT, CDR2 FYEKMQ (reference sequence). Here the CDR3 reads CASSLEGTGFGGGYTF. CDR3 nucleotide sequence: TGTGCCAGCAGCTTAGAAGGGACAGGCTTCGGAGGCGGCTACACCTTC. Based on the CDR3 plus reference TRBV13 and TRBJ1-2, the full variable domain is AAGVIQSPRHLIKEKRETATLKCYPIPRHDTVYWYQQGPGQDPQFLISFYEKMQSDKGSIPDRFSAQQFSDYHSELNMSSLELGDSALYFCASSLEGTGFGGGYTFGSGTRLTVV.

The CDR3 here is CASSYSKLGQSYEQYF. CDR3 in DNA: TGTGCCAGCAGTTACTCGAAATTGGGACAGTCCTACGAGCAGTACTTC. The chain has TRBV6-6 and TRBJ2-7; 7 nucleotides line up with TRBD1. Germline V CDR1 and CDR2: MNHNY, SVGAGI (reference sequence). The CDR3 loop spans 16 amino acids. Trimming cost V 0 bases and J 1 base; bases outside gene matches: 6.

The gene calls are TRBV10-1 and TRBJ2-1, with TRBD1 matching 7 bases. The CDR3 is 16 amino acids. V lost 0 bases and J lost 6; bases outside the gene matches: 8. The germline gives CDR1 WNHNN, CDR2 SYGVQD (reference sequence). CDR3 amino acids: CASSESRGGASNEQFF. CDR3 sequence (DNA): TGCGCCAGCAGTGAGTCGCGAGGGGGCGCAAGCAATGAGCAGTTCTTC.

The gene calls are TRBV4-1 and TRBJ2-6, with 10 bases lining up with TRBD1. V trimming: 3 bases; J trimming: 1 base; junction bases outside the gene matches: 6. This CDR3 contains 18 residues. Per the germline V gene, CDR1 is MGHRA and CDR2 is YSYEKL. The CDR3 DNA is TGCGCCAGCAGCCACCCTAGGACAGGGGGATCTGGGGCCAACGTCCTGACTTTC. It yields the protein CASSHPRTGGSGANVLTF.

This chain uses TRBV5-1 with TRBJ1-3; TRBD1 agrees at 12 bases. The germline CDR1 and CDR2 sequences are SGHRS and YFSETQ. The CDR3 is made up of 18 amino acids. V lost 1 base and J lost 0; bases outside the gene matches: 5. The CDR3 spells CASSLWGQGASSGNTIYF. The CDR3 region has the DNA TGCGCCAGCAGCTTGTGGGGACAGGGGGCGTCCTCTGGAAACACCATATATTTT.

This sequence joins TRBV19 and TRBJ1-2; TRBD1 is a possible D gene (6 bases). Germline V gives CDR1 LNHDA, CDR2 SQIVND (reference sequence). The CDR3 has 18 residues. The ends were cut back, 3 bases at V and 0 bases at J, with 20 bases in the middle. The CDR3 here is CASSIIGQGRNTNYGYTF. The CDR3, as DNA: TGTGCCAGTAGTATTATCGGGCAGGGGCGAAATACTAACTATGGCTACACCTTC.

CDR3 sequence reads: CASSYHREIGTGELFF. CDR3 DNA: TGTGCCAGCAGCTACCACAGGGAAATTGGCACCGGGGAGCTGTTTTTT. This chain connects TRBV5-4 to TRBJ2-2; D is possibly TRBD1 (6 bases). Germline assignment: CDR1 SGHNT and CDR2 YYREEE (reference sequence). There are 16 residues in the CDR3. Trimming took off 3 bases at V and 4 bases at J, with 16 bases between the two ends.

The table lists this clone with a count of one. The rearrangement links TRBV11-2 to TRBJ1-2; D not resolved. Between the trimmed V and J ends, which lost 3 bases and 3 bases, there was a span of 11 bases. Germline loops: CDR1 SGHAT, CDR2 FQNNGV. This CDR3 has 14 residues. CDR3 sequence reads: CASSLGGLDYGYTF. The CDR3 DNA sequence: TGTGCCAGCAGCTTGGGAGGGTTGGACTATGGCTACACCTTC.

The chain combines TRBV6-5 with TRBJ2-3; TRBD2 agrees at 10 bases. CDR3 length: 16 residues. Germline CDR1 MNHEY, CDR2 SVGAGI. The trim removed 2 bases at V and 3 bases at J, leaving 5 bases unmatched. The CDR3 nucleotides are TGTGCCAGCAGTTACCTAGCGGGGGTGGCTACAGATACGCAGTATTTT. This sequence encodes CASSYLAGVATDTQYF.